This TCR beta chain appears in the sequencing data of a study of T-cell memory formation after mild COVID-19. The study's findings and limits: Of the contracting clones, CD4+ ones lay mainly in CM and EM, and CD8+ ones in EMRA. Pre-infection memory showed some responding clones, and this suggested that cross-reactive memory joined. Second-wave clones that peaked on day 37 lacked confirmed SARS-CoV-2 specificity. Later expanders leaned toward CD4+, whereas clones contracting from day 15 to 85 were balanced CD4/CD8.

This CDR3 comprises 15 residues. Germline lookup yields CDR1 SGHAT and CDR2 FQNNGV. J lost 6 bases, V lost 5 bases, and 11 bases had no gene match. Remarks on this clonotype: Its antigen is currently unknown.

One entry per CDR3 protein, called by TCRdb with MiXCR from the 5' RACE reads. The data hold around 390,000 distinct CDR3 sequences, with 15% to 20% observed a single time. The sample consisted of PBMCs or a T cell subset sorted from them (not recorded which). The receptor was isolated from a man aged 18 to 29 who had mild COVID-19 (a few samples of this study predate the infection). Cell type and time point are not known. This sequence joins TRBV11-2 and TRBJ2-7; 9 bases agree with TRBD1. CDR3 nucleotides: TGTGCCAGCAGCCCAACCGGGACAGGGAGCGGCGAGCAGTACTTC. Protein product: CASSPTGTGSGEQYF.